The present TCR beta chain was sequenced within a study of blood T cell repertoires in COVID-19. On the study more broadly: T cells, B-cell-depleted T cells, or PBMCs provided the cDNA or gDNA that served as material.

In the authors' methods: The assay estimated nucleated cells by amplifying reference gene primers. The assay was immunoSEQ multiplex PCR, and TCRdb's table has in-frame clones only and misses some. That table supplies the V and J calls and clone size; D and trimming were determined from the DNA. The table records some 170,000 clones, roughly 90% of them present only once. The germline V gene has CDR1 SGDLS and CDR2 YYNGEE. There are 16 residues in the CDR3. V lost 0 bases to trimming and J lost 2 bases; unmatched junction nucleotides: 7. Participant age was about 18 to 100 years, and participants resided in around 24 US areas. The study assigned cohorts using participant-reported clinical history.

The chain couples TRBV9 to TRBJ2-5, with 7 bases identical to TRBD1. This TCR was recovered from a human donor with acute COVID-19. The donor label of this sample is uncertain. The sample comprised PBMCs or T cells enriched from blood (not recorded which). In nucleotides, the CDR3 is TGTGCCAGCAGCGTAGCCGGAGGACAGGAACAAGAGACCCAGTACTTC. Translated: CASSVAGGQEQETQYF.